This T cell receptor (beta chain) emerged from a study of T cells expressing NK-cell markers. Background on the study: Sequencing covered eight donors, seven HCMV-seropositive and one seronegative.

Study-level findings and limits: Dominance of the CD3+CD56-NKG2C+ fraction by these clonotypes also held in several donors.

One entry per CDR3 protein, without DNA, is what TCRdb gives after re-calling the 5' RACE reads. The listing records a few hundred thousand distinct CDR3 sequences. Germline V gives CDR1 DFQATT, CDR2 SNEGSKA (reference sequence). This CDR3 has 14 residues. In the case of this clonotype: The antigen is unknown.

The sequence derives from a man between 18 and 69 years old in good health. Sequenced: blood T cells: a sorted CD56 or NKG2C T cell subset, CD4+ or CD8+ T cells, or bulk PBMC T cells (not recorded which). The chain links TRBV20-1 to TRBJ2-7. CDR3 residues: CSATGGSISYEQYF.